Below are 31 T cell receptor beta chains sequenced from a single sample in a study of T-cell memory formation after mild COVID-19. One entry per CDR3 protein results from TCRdb running MiXCR on the 5' RACE reads. The table shows more than 300,000 distinct CDR3 sequences, with roughly an eighth occurring only once. The sample was PBMCs or a T cell subset sorted from them (not recorded which). The origin of the receptors is a man aged 18-30 years who had mild COVID-19 (a few samples of this study predate the infection). Cell type and time point are not known.

The chain has TRBV13 and TRBJ2-5, with D perhaps TRBD1 or TRBD2 (5 bases each). CDR3 length: 15 residues. The V gene's germline CDR1 is PRHDT and CDR2 FYEKMQ (reference sequence). V was clipped by 2 bases and J by 7 bases, with 17 bases between them. In DNA, the CDR3 is TGTGCCAGCAGCTTACGGCCGGGGCTCGGTGGGACCCAGTACTTC. This sequence encodes CASSLRPGLGGTQYF.

This clonotype was seen only once. The gene calls are TRBV4-3 and TRBJ1-2; D perhaps matches TRBD1 (5 bases). The V end was cut by 0 bases, the J end by 4 bases, with 12 bases between. The CDR3 is made up of 15 amino acids. Germline values: CDR1 LGHNA, CDR2 YSLEER. CDR3 amino acids: CASSQEQAYSYGYTF. The CDR3 nucleotides are TGCGCCAGCAGCCAAGAACAGGCCTACTCCTATGGCTACACCTTC.

Only a few counts were recorded for this clonotype. The rearrangement uses TRBV5-6 and TRBJ2-3; D may match TRBD1 or TRBD2 (5 bases each). Trimming took 4 bases from V and 2 from J, leaving 17 bases between them. Germline V gene sequence: CDR1 SGHDT, CDR2 YYEEEE. The CDR3 covers 16 residues. The chain's CDR3 is CASSTIRDHSTDTQYF. DNA for the CDR3: TGTGCCAGCAGCACTATCAGGGACCACTCCACAGATACGCAGTATTTT.

This clonotype has just a few counts. The chain is built from TRBV7-8 and TRBJ2-5; D tentatively fits TRBD1 or TRBD2 (5 bases each). Germline-derived CDR1 and CDR2 are SGHVS and FQNEAQ. V lost 5 bases and J 5 bases, leaving 15 bases between the germline ends. The CDR3 is made up of 14 amino acids. CDR3 in amino acids: CASSIPGSGETQYF. The CDR3 DNA is TGTGCCAGCAGCATTCCAGGGTCGGGGGAGACCCAGTACTTC.

The chain recombines TRBV24-1 with TRBJ1-2; D gene unclear. Trimming left V 5 bases short and J 0 bases short, with 9 bases between. CDR3 length: 14 amino acids. Germline CDR1 and CDR2: KGHDR and SFDVKD. CDR3 loop: CATSAADTNYGYTF. In DNA form, the CDR3 reads TGTGCCACCAGTGCGGCAGACACTAACTATGGCTACACCTTC.

The V call is TRBV6-5, the J call TRBJ2-5; D is possibly TRBD1 (5 bases). The V gene's germline CDR1 is MNHEY and CDR2 SVGAGI. Trimming took 7 bases from V and 5 from J, leaving 11 bases between them. The CDR3 length is 12 residues. The CDR3 DNA is TGTGCCAGCACAAAGGGGTACGAGACCCAGTACTTC. Its protein is CASTKGYETQYF.

This clonotype was counted at least ten times. CDR3 in DNA: TGTGCCAGCAGACCGACTAGCGGTAGCACAGATACGCAGTATTTT. Residues: CASRPTSGSTDTQYF. The J gene is TRBJ2-3, the V gene TRBV11-2; 9 bases line up with TRBD2. CDR3 length: 15 amino acids. Germline CDR1 reads SGHAT; CDR2 reads FQNNGV. The trim removed 6 bases at V and 0 bases at J, leaving 4 bases unmatched.

The chain has TRBV30 and TRBJ1-4; D gene ambiguous. The V gene's germline CDR1 is GTSNPN and CDR2 SVGIG (reference sequence). The V gene lost 3 bases and the J gene lost 11 bases, with 19 bases spanning the gap. The CDR3 runs 14 residues. In DNA, the CDR3 is TGTGCCTGGAGGCCGGGAGTAACCGAGTCGAAACTGTTTTTT. Its translation: CAWRPGVTESKLFF.

V is TRBV5-6 and J is TRBJ1-3; D is perhaps TRBD1 (5 bases). The germline gives CDR1 SGHDT, CDR2 YYEEEE. V gave up 4 bases and J gave up 6 bases, with 14 bases separating them. The CDR3 covers 14 residues. The CDR3 DNA follows: TGTGCCAGCAGCCCCTTTGGAGGGGAAAACACCATATATTTT. Protein sequence: CASSPFGGENTIYF. The variable domain in full, with the rest retrieved from reference TRBV5-6 and TRBJ1-3, is DAGVTQSPTHLIKTRGQQVTLRCSPKSGHDTVSWYQQALGQGPQFIFQYYEEEERQRGNFPDRFSGHQFPNYSSELNVNALLLGDSALYLCASSPFGGENTIYFGEGSWLTVV.

A few counts support this clonotype. This chain joins TRBV2 and TRBJ1-5; 7 bases fit TRBD1. The CDR3 length is 14 residues. CDR1 is SNHLY, CDR2 FYNNEI, per germline. J was trimmed by 5 bases and V by 6 bases; bases with no gene match: 7. In DNA, the CDR3 is TGTGCCAGCAGGAGGGACAGCTCTTATCAGCCCCAGCATTTT. Its protein product is CASRRDSSYQPQHF. The full variable domain, rest sourced from reference TRBV2 and TRBJ1-5, is EPEVTQTPSHQVTQMGQEVILRCVPISNHLYFYWYRQILGQKVEFLVSFYNNEISEKSEIFDDQFSVERPDGSNFTLKIRSTKLEDSAMYFCASRRDSSYQPQHFGDGTRLSIL.

The gene calls are TRBV28 and TRBJ1-6, with a weak D call TRBD1 (6 bases). V dropped 2 bases and J dropped 3 bases, with 14 bases sitting between them. This CDR3 comprises 17 residues. Germline CDR1 and CDR2: MDHEN and SYDVKM. CDR3 nucleotides: TGTGCCAGCAGTTTAGGGCAGGGGCGGAACTATAATTCACCCCTCCACTTT. It is translated as CASSLGQGRNYNSPLHF.

The chain carries TRBV6-2 or TRBV6-3 and TRBJ2-5; tentatively, D is TRBD1 (6 bases). The CDR3 has 12 residues. Deletions cut 7 bases from V and 5 bases from J, with 11 bases between. The germline CDR1 and CDR2 sequences are MNHEY and SVGEGT. The CDR3 coding sequence is TGTGCCAGCAAGGGGGTCTGGGAGACCCAGTACTTC. Translated, it gives CASKGVWETQYF.

The V call is TRBV3-1, the J call TRBJ1-1; no definite D call. Germline V gene data show CDR1 as LGHDT and CDR2 as YNNKEL (reference sequence). Between the trimmed V and J ends, which lost 0 bases and 2 bases, there was a span of 10 bases. The CDR3 sequence is 15 residues long. The CDR3 bases are TGTGCCAGCAGCCAAGATTCTTTCCTCAACACTGAAGCTTTCTTT. The encoded protein is CASSQDSFLNTEAFF.

This clonotype was counted only a few times. The rearrangement uses TRBV7-9 and TRBJ2-3; no clear D gene. The CDR3 length is 13 residues. The germline V and J ends were trimmed by 1 base and 9 bases, with 11 bases remaining between them. The germline CDR1 and CDR2 sequences are SEHNR and FQNEAQ (reference sequence). CDR3 nucleotides: TGTGCCAGCAGCTTAGAAGTAGTAGTCACGCAGTATTTT. As protein: CASSLEVVVTQYF.

This clonotype was observed at least ten times. V is TRBV20-1 and J is TRBJ1-2; 9 nucleotides line up with TRBD1. V gave up 1 base and J gave up 12 bases; unmatched junction bases: 3. Germline loops: CDR1 DFQATT, CDR2 SNEGSKA (reference sequence). The CDR3 has 11 residues. The CDR3 protein is CSARGQGDDTF. The CDR3 DNA reads TGCAGTGCTAGAGGACAGGGGGATGACACCTTC.

This clonotype was detected many times. The chain is built from TRBV5-1 and TRBJ2-1; tentatively, D is TRBD2 (7 bases). The CDR3 consists of 16 residues. Germline V lookup: CDR1 SGHRS, CDR2 YFSETQ. Trimming shortened V by 0 bases and J by 6 bases, and 16 bases separated the two germline ends. CDR3 residues: CASSLVGGGAPNEQFF. CDR3 nucleotide sequence: TGCGCCAGCAGCTTGGTTGGAGGGGGGGCGCCCAATGAGCAGTTCTTC.

The genes are TRBV24-1 and TRBJ2-5; 7 bases agree with TRBD2. From germline, CDR1 is KGHDR and CDR2 SFDVKD. Losses at the gene ends were 6 bases for V and 3 bases for J; bases not matched to a gene: 3. This CDR3 region has 13 residues. CDR3 DNA sequence: TGTGCCACCAGTCCCGGACTAGAAGAGACCCAGTACTTC. It yields the protein CATSPGLEETQYF.

The genes are TRBV5-1 and TRBJ2-1, with TRBD1 as a possible D gene (6 bases). The length of the CDR3 is 17 residues. Looked up from germline, CDR1 is SGHRS and CDR2 is YFSETQ. V gave up 3 bases and J gave up 0 bases, with 16 bases separating them. For the CDR3, the DNA is TGCGCCAGCAGCTATGACAGGCCCGATAGCTCCTACAATGAGCAGTTCTTC. Translated: CASSYDRPDSSYNEQFF.

This clonotype was detected many times. The gene calls are TRBV29-1 and TRBJ2-1; D might be TRBD2 (7 bases). With 0 bases removed from V and 0 bases from J, the gap between germline ends came to 12 bases. CDR1 is SQVTM, CDR2 ANQGSEA, per germline. The CDR3 extends over 16 amino acids. CDR3 DNA sequence: TGCAGCGTTGAAGATGGGGGGGCGAGCTCCTACAATGAGCAGTTCTTC. Translating gives CSVEDGGASSYNEQFF.

The chain uses TRBV6-6 and TRBJ2-3; TRBD2 matches 8 bases. This CDR3 is 14 amino acids long. V trimming: 7 bases; J trimming: 4 bases; junction bases outside the gene matches: 7. Germline CDR1 MNHNY, CDR2 SVGAGI (reference sequence). CDR3 amino acids: CASTPTGGADTQYF. CDR3 coding DNA: TGTGCCAGCACTCCGACGGGGGGGGCAGATACGCAGTATTTT.

The table lists this clonotype with a few counts. The chain is built from TRBV7-8 and TRBJ2-5, with 8 bases fitting TRBD2. V dropped 5 bases and J dropped 3; count of bases not matched to a gene: 8. This CDR3 comprises 15 residues. CDR1 is SGHVS and CDR2 is FQNEAQ in the germline V gene. The CDR3 is CASSARLAREETQYF. The CDR3 DNA reads as TGTGCCAGCAGCGCCCGACTAGCGAGGGAAGAGACCCAGTACTTC.

The chain uses TRBV12-3 or TRBV12-4 and TRBJ2-1; TRBD2 matches at 8 bases. This CDR3 comprises 15 residues. Losses at the gene ends were 8 bases for V and 0 bases for J; bases not matched to a gene: 6. The CDR3 region has the DNA TGTGCCAGCCGCCAGGCGGGGGGCTCCTACAATGAGCAGTTCTTC. Translating it yields CASRQAGGSYNEQFF.

This clonotype was seen more than once but under ten times. V gene TRBV21-1 combines with J gene TRBJ2-7; the D call in the table, TRBD1, was not verified against the DNA. TRBV21-1 is a pseudogene locus. The CDR3 contains 13 residues. The CDR3 region has the DNA TGTGCCAGCAGCAAAGCGTCAGGGTACGAGCAGTACGTC. Its protein is CASSKASGYEQYV.

The chain couples TRBV5-1 to TRBJ2-3, with TRBD2 matching 8 bases. The trim removed 1 base at V and 6 bases at J, leaving 7 bases unmatched. The CDR3 consists of 15 residues. Germline V gene lookup returns CDR1 SGHRS and CDR2 YFSETQ. This CDR3 is CASSLTSGVLDTQYF. Here the CDR3 DNA reads TGCGCCAGCAGCTTGACTAGCGGCGTACTTGATACGCAGTATTTT.

The V and J genes are TRBV7-9 and TRBJ2-3; D uncertain. Trimming stripped 5 bases from V and 5 bases from J, with 11 bases between. CDR3 length equals 13 residues. Germline V gene data show CDR1 as SEHNR and CDR2 as FQNEAQ (reference sequence). CDR3 residues: CASSPLAGDTQYF. The DNA for the CDR3 is TGTGCCAGCAGCCCCTTAGCTGGAGATACGCAGTATTTT.

The chain is built from TRBV19 and TRBJ2-5; 9 bases are shared with TRBD1. Germline V gives CDR1 LNHDA, CDR2 SQIVND (reference sequence). J lost 5 bases, V lost 6 bases, and 10 bases had no gene match. The CDR3 spans 15 residues. CDR3 sequence (DNA): TGTGCCAGTAGAACAACAGGGGGCGCGTTGGAGACCCAGTACTTC. This translates into CASRTTGGALETQYF.

This clonotype was picked up a small number of times. The rearrangement links TRBV27 to TRBJ2-7, with 7 bases lining up with TRBD1. CDR3 length: 15 residues. From germline, CDR1 is MNHEY and CDR2 SMNVEV (reference sequence). The ends lost 5 bases at V and 0 bases at J; junction bases unmatched: 7. Here the CDR3 reads CASSTSGGFSYEQYF. The DNA for the CDR3 is TGTGCCAGCAGTACCTCAGGGGGATTCTCCTACGAGCAGTACTTC.

This clonotype was counted at least ten times. The V gene is TRBV18, the J gene TRBJ2-2, with D maybe TRBD1 (6 bases). V lost 5 bases and J 2 bases, leaving 9 bases between the germline ends. Germline values: CDR1 KGHSH, CDR2 LQKENI. The CDR3 spans 14 residues. CDR3 protein: CASSAQGNTGELFF. The CDR3 DNA sequence: TGTGCCAGCTCAGCACAGGGAAACACCGGGGAGCTGTTTTTT.

This clonotype was recorded a few times. The chain is built from TRBV9 and TRBJ2-1; 8 positions agree with TRBD1. CDR1 and CDR2 (germline): SGDLS, YYNGEE. The length of the CDR3 is 12 residues. The trim removed 7 bases at V and 4 bases at J, leaving 1 base unmatched. The CDR3 reads CASGTGYNEQFF. In DNA form, the CDR3 reads TGTGCCAGCGGGACAGGTTACAATGAGCAGTTCTTC.

This clonotype showed up just a few times. The V and J genes are TRBV5-1 and TRBJ2-3, with 8 positions matching TRBD2. The CDR3 loop spans 15 amino acids. The V segment lost 3 bases and the J segment 2 bases; nucleotides outside the gene matches: 5. CDR1 is SGHRS and CDR2 is YFSETQ in the germline V gene. Here the CDR3 DNA reads TGCGCCAGCAGCTACACGGGGGGGCCCACAGATACGCAGTATTTT. As protein: CASSYTGGPTDTQYF.

This clonotype has at least ten counts. The chain carries TRBV7-6 and TRBJ2-2; D perhaps matches TRBD2 (6 bases). Germline values: CDR1 SGHVS, CDR2 FNYEAQ. Trimming removed 1 base from V and 4 bases from J, with 16 bases in between. The CDR3 contains 17 residues. CDR3 residues: CASSLGPAGSGTGELFF. For the CDR3, the DNA is TGTGCCAGCAGCTTAGGACCGGCGGGGTCGGGCACCGGGGAGCTGTTTTTT.